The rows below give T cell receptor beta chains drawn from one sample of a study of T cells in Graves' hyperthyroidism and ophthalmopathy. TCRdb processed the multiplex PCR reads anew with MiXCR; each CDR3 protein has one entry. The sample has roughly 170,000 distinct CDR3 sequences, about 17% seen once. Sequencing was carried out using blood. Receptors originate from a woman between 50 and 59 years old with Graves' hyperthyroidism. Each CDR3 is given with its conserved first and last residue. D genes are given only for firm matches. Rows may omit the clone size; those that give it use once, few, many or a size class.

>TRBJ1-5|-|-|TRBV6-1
CASSEGVTQHF
TGTGCCAGCAGTGAAGGGGTCACGCAGCATTTT
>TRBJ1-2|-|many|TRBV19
CASSMYGGSGYTF
TGTGCCAGTAGTATGTACGGGGGCTCTGGCTACACCTTC
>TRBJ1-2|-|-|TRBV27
CASSLWNGVGYTF
TGTGCCAGCAGTTTATGGAATGGGGTGGGCTACACCTTC
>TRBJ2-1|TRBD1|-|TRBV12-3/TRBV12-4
CASSLSQGDEQFF
TGTGCCAGCAGTCTCAGCCAGGGGGACGAGCAGTTCTTC
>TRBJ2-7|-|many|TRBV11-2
CATTIRDGYEQYF
TGTGCCACCACCATTCGGGATGGCTACGAGCAGTACTTC
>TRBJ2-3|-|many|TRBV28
CASSLLGSTDTQYF
TGTGCCAGCAGTTTACTGGGAAGCACAGATACGCAGTATTTT
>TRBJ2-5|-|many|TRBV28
CASSSRGAQETQYF
TGTGCCAGCAGTTCCAGGGGGGCCCAAGAGACCCAGTACTTC
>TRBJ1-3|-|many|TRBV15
CATSRDGGTGNTIYF
TGTGCCACCAGCAGAGATGGAGGGACTGGAAACACCATATATTTT
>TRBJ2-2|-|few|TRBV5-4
CASSAIGSIGTGELFF
TGTGCCAGCAGCGCAATCGGGTCGATAGGCACCGGGGAGCTGTTTTTT
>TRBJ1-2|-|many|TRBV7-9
CASSLVGPAEGYTF
TGTGCCAGCAGCTTAGTCGGCCCGGCGGAGGGCTACACCTTC
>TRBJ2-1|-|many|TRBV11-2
CARFRGQFF
TGTGCCAGATTCAGGGGTCAGTTCTTC
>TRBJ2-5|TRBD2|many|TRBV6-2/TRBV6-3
CASSLIGGAPETQYF
TGTGCCAGCAGTTTGATCGGGGGGGCCCCAGAGACCCAGTACTTC
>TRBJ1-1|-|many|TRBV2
CASSEGGRASTEAFF
TGTGCCAGCAGTGAAGGGGGCAGGGCGAGCACTGAAGCTTTCTTT
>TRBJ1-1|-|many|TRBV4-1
CASRRQGQSNTEAFF
TGCGCCAGCAGGCGCCAAGGACAGAGCAACACTGAAGCTTTCTTT
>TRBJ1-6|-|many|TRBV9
CASSEGPGNSPLHF
TGTGCCAGCAGCGAGGGGCCGGGAAATTCACCCCTCCACTTT
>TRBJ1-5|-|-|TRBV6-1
CASSKQASRRGPQHF
TGTGCCAGCAGCAAGCAGGCCAGCAGGAGAGGGCCCCAGCATTTT
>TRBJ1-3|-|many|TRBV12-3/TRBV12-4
CASTGYSGNTIYF
TGTGCCAGCACAGGGTACTCTGGAAACACCATATATTTT
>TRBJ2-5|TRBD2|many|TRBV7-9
CASSPAQRGVITQYF
TGTGCCAGCAGCCCAGCCCAGCGGGGGGTTATAACCCAGTACTTC
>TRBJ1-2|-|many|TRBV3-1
CASSQDLGRARGYTF
TGTGCCAGCAGCCAAGATCTCGGCCGGGCCAGGGGCTACACCTTC
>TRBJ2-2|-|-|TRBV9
CASSSGGDTGELFF
TGTGCCAGCAGCTCAGGGGGGGACACCGGGGAGCTGTTTTTT
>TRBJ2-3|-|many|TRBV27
CASSSTDTQYF
TGTGCCAGCAGTTCAACAGATACGCAGTATTTT
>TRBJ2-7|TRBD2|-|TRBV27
CASSVALTGGRDEQYF
TGTGCCAGCAGCGTAGCCCTGACGGGCGGGAGGGACGAGCAGTACTTC
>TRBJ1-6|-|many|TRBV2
CASRNQENSPLHF
TGTGCCAGCAGGAACCAGGAAAATTCACCCCTCCACTTT
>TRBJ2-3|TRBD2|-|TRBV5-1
CAGSSGLGGGQDTQYF
TGCGCCGGCAGCTCCGGGCTCGGGGGGGGCCAAGATACGCAGTATTTT
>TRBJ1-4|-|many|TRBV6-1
CASSSAPSRQASNEKLFF
TGTGCCAGCAGTTCCGCTCCTTCGCGACAAGCCAGTAATGAAAAACTGTTTTTT
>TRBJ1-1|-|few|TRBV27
CVSSPLTLVNTEAFF
TGTGTCAGCAGTCCTCTAACACTTGTGAACACTGAAGCTTTCTTT
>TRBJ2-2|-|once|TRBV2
CASSELPPGAAGELFF
TGTGCCAGCAGTGAACTCCCCCCCGGGGCGGCCGGGGAGCTGTTTTTT
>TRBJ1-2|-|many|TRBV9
CASSVGQAYGYTF
TGTGCCAGCAGCGTAGGCCAGGCCTATGGCTACACCTTC
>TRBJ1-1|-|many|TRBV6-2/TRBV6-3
CASTYLGGGTEAFF
TGTGCCAGCACCTATCTCGGGGGTGGAACTGAAGCTTTCTTT
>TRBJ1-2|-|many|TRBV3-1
CASSLESSRTGRGYTF
TGTGCCAGCAGCCTCGAATCTTCCCGCACCGGGCGTGGCTACACCTTC
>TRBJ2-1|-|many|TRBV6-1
CASGGNYNEQFF
TGTGCCAGCGGGGGGAACTACAATGAGCAGTTCTTC
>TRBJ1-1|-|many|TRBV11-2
CASNMGRGYAEAFF
TGTGCCAGCAATATGGGGCGGGGCTACGCTGAAGCTTTCTTT
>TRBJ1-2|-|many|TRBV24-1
CATSDLNFYGYTF
TGTGCCACCAGTGATTTGAATTTTTATGGCTACACCTTC
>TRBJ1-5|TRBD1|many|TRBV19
CASRVRGSNQPQHF
TGTGCCAGTAGGGTCAGGGGGAGCAATCAGCCCCAGCATTTT
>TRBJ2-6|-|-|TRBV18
CASSPFTMGHDSGANVLTF
TGTGCCAGCTCACCATTTACGATGGGACACGACTCTGGGGCCAACGTCCTGACTTTC
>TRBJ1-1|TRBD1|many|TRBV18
CASSPRPGTGVNTEAFF
TGTGCCAGCTCACCTCGTCCCGGGACAGGGGTGAACACTGAAGCTTTCTTT
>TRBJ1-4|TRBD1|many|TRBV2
CASDRDRGDEKLFF
TGTGCCAGTGACCGGGACAGGGGCGATGAAAAACTGTTTTTT
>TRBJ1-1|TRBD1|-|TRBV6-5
CASNFNGQAEAFF
TGTGCCAGCAATTTCAACGGACAGGCTGAAGCTTTCTTT
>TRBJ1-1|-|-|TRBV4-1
CASSQGRGEPTEAFF
TGCGCCAGCAGCCAAGGGCGGGGCGAACCGACTGAAGCTTTCTTT
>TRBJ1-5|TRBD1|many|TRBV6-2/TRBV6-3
CASSYSPGQSFWRNQPQHF
TGTGCCAGCAGTTACTCCCCGGGACAGAGCTTTTGGCGCAATCAGCCCCAGCATTTT
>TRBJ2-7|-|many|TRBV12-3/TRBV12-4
CASSYTGSARYYEQYF
TGTGCCAGCAGTTACACAGGGAGTGCACGCTACTACGAGCAGTACTTC
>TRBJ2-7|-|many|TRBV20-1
CSARGLAGSSYEQYF
TGCAGTGCTAGAGGTCTCGCAGGGAGCTCCTACGAGCAGTACTTC
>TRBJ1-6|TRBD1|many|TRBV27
CASSPPGQPAEPLHF
TGTGCCAGCAGTCCACCGGGACAGCCCGCTGAACCCCTCCACTTT
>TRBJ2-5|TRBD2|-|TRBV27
CASSQREGTQYF
TGTGCCAGCAGTCAGCGGGAGGGGACCCAGTACTTC
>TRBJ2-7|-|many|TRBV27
CASSPVRTEYEQYF
TGTGCCAGCAGTCCGGTTCGGACAGAGTACGAGCAGTACTTC
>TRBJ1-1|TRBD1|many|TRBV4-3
CASSQQRQGLNTEAFF
TGCGCCAGCAGCCAACAAAGACAGGGACTGAACACTGAAGCTTTCTTT
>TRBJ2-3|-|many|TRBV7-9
CASSFLFDTQYF
TGTGCCAGCAGCTTCCTTTTCGATACGCAGTATTTT
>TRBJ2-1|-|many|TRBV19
CASSTGRADEQFF
TGTGCCAGTAGTACGGGCAGGGCCGATGAGCAGTTCTTC
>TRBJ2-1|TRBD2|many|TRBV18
CASSPPAGRGGAEQFF
TGTGCCAGCTCACCTCCCGCGGGGCGGGGGGGCGCTGAGCAGTTCTTC
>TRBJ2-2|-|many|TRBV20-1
CSAGGPDSYTGELFF
TGCAGTGCCGGGGGCCCCGACAGCTACACCGGGGAGCTGTTTTTT
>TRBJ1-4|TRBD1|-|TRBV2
CASSQGQGINEKLFF
TGTGCCAGCAGCCAAGGACAGGGGATTAATGAAAAACTGTTTTTT
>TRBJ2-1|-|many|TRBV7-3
CASSLGGPNEQFF
TGTGCCAGCAGCTTAGGAGGACCCAATGAGCAGTTCTTC
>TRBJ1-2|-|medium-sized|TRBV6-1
CASSEGGTFVRGGYTF
TGTGCCAGCAGTGAAGGGGGCACATTTGTTAGAGGCGGCTACACCTTC
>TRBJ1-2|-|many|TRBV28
CASRLQLRGYTF
TGTGCCAGCAGGTTACAGTTGAGAGGCTACACCTTC
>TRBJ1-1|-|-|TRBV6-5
CASSYLFVRGQNTEAFF
TGTGCCAGCAGTTACCTCTTTGTACGGGGGCAGAACACTGAAGCTTTCTTT
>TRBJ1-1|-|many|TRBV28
CASSFPGENTEAFF
TGTGCCAGCAGTTTCCCAGGGGAAAACACTGAAGCTTTCTTT
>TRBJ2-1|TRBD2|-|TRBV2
CASSPLAASYNEQFF
TGTGCCAGCAGTCCCCTAGCGGCTTCCTACAATGAGCAGTTCTTC
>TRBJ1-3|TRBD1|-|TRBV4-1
CASSLDRESGNTIYF
TGCGCCAGCAGCCTGGACAGGGAATCTGGAAACACCATATATTTT
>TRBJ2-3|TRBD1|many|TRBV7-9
CASSSRTGVVDTQYF
TGTGCCAGCAGCTCCAGGACAGGGGTGGTAGATACGCAGTATTTT